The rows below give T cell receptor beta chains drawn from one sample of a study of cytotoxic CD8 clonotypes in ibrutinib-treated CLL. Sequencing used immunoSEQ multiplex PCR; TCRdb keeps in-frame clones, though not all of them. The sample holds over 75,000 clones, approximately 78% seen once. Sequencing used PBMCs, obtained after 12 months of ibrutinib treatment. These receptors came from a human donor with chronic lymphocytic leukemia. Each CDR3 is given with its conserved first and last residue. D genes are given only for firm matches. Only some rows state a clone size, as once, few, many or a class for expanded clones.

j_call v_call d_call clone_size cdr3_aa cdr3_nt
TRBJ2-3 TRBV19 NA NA CASSIGVGGTDTQYF TGTGCCAGTAGTATAGGGGTAGGAGGCACAGATACGCAGTATTTT
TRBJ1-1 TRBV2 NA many CASSEFGTMNTEAFF TGTGCCAGCAGTGAATTTGGGACGATGAACACTGAAGCTTTCTTT
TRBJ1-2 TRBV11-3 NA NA CASSLGSGKHNYGYTF TGTGCCAGCAGCTTAGGTAGTGGAAAGCATAACTATGGCTACACCTTC
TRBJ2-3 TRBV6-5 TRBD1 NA CASSYGQASTDTQYF TGTGCCAGCAGTTACGGACAGGCATCCACAGATACGCAGTATTTT
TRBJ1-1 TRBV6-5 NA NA CASSYRGYTEAFF TGTGCCAGCAGTTACAGAGGGTACACTGAAGCTTTCTTT
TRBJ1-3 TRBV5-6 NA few CASSLLGLTGIGNTIYF TGTGCCAGCAGCTTGTTGGGCCTCACAGGGATTGGAAACACCATATATTTT
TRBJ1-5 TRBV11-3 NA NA CASSLGEGQPQHF TGTGCCAGCAGCTTAGGGGAAGGGCAGCCCCAGCATTTT
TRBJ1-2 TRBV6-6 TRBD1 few CASRGDRDLNYGYTF TGTGCCAGCAGAGGCGACAGGGACCTTAACTATGGCTACACCTTC
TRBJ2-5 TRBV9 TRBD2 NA CASSRTSGGSQETQYF TGTGCCAGCAGCCGGACTAGCGGGGGTTCACAAGAGACCCAGTACTTC
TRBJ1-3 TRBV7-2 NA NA CASSPRGAPSGNTIYF TGTGCCAGCAGCCCAAGAGGGGCCCCCTCTGGAAACACCATATATTTT
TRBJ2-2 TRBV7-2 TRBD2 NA CASSALAGNTGELFF TGTGCCAGCAGCGCCCTAGCGGGGAACACCGGGGAGCTGTTTTTT
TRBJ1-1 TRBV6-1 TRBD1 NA CASSGSRTGGPEAFF TGTGCCAGCAGTGGTTCCCGGACAGGGGGCCCTGAAGCTTTCTTT
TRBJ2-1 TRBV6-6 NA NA CASEVDSKQFF TGTGCCAGTGAAGTGGACAGCAAGCAGTTCTTC
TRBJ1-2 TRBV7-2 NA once CASSLAPSNYGYTF TGTGCCAGCAGCTTAGCGCCGAGTAACTATGGCTACACCTTC
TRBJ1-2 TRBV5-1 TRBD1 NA CASSPGTAQGYGYTF TGCGCCAGCAGCCCCGGGACAGCCCAAGGATATGGCTACACCTTC
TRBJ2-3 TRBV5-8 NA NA CASSAGAGGTDTQYF TGTGCCAGCAGCGCCGGGGCAGGGGGCACAGATACGCAGTATTTT
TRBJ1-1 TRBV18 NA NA CASSPGGGNTEAFF TGTGCCAGCTCACCAGGGGGAGGGAACACTGAAGCTTTCTTT
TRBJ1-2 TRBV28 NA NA CASSLELSNYGYTF TGTGCCAGCAGTTTGGAGCTCTCTAACTATGGCTACACCTTC
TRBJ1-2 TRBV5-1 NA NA CASSFGQPATYGYTF TGCGCCAGCAGCTTTGGACAGCCCGCGACGTATGGCTACACCTTC
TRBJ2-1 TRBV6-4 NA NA CASSDSIGYEQFF TGTGCCAGCAGTGACTCGATAGGGTATGAGCAGTTCTTC
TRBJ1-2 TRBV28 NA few CASSLKGRGYTF TGTGCCAGCAGTCTTAAGGGGAGAGGCTACACCTTC
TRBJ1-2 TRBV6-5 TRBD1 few CASRSQLRQGYGYTF TGTGCCAGCAGATCTCAACTTCGACAGGGCTATGGCTACACCTTC